These T cell receptor beta chains were read from a single sample in a study of blood T cell repertoires in COVID-19. Clones were sequenced by immunoSEQ multiplex PCR, and TCRdb holds only the in-frame ones, with some missing. The data contain around 97,000 clones, 80% to 90% of them singletons. Sequenced material: peripheral blood. The receptors shown here come from a human donor in a cohort sampled during active COVID-19. Both conserved end residues are part of each CDR3. Each record gives: CDR3 protein, CDR3 DNA, D gene, clone size, V gene, J gene. A D gene is named only where the DNA matches it firmly. Expanded clones are given a class, and other clones once, few, many or no size at all.

CDR3aa: CAWKEYGAEAFF
CDR3nt: TGTGCCTGGAAGGAGTACGGCGCTGAAGCTTTCTTT
d_gene: -
abundance: once
v_gene: TRBV30
j_gene: TRBJ1-1

CDR3aa: CASSRGLVRDTQYF
CDR3nt: TGTGCCAGCAGCCGAGGACTTGTAAGAGATACGCAGTATTTT
d_gene: -
abundance: -
v_gene: TRBV7-8
j_gene: TRBJ2-3

CDR3aa: CASSQTGGTEAFF
CDR3nt: TGTGCCAGCAGCCAAACCGGAGGTACTGAAGCTTTCTTT
d_gene: -
abundance: -
v_gene: TRBV6-4
j_gene: TRBJ1-1

CDR3aa: CASSPGLAGVTQYF
CDR3nt: TGCGCCAGCAGCCCCGGACTAGCGGGAGTTACGCAGTATTTT
d_gene: TRBD2
abundance: -
v_gene: TRBV5-1
j_gene: TRBJ2-3

CDR3aa: CASSWRGEPNTGELFF
CDR3nt: TGCGCCAGCAGCTGGCGGGGGGAACCGAACACCGGGGAGCTGTTTTTT
d_gene: TRBD2
abundance: -
v_gene: TRBV5-1
j_gene: TRBJ2-2

CDR3aa: CASSQVTINSYNEQFF
CDR3nt: TGTGCCAGCAGCCAAGTCACTATTAACTCCTACAATGAGCAGTTCTTC
d_gene: -
abundance: once
v_gene: TRBV4-2
j_gene: TRBJ2-1

CDR3aa: CASSPAGGLYQETQYF
CDR3nt: TGTGCCAGTAGTCCAGCGGGGGGGCTCTACCAAGAGACCCAGTACTTC
d_gene: TRBD2
abundance: -
v_gene: TRBV19
j_gene: TRBJ2-5

CDR3aa: CSAEQGDTQYF
CDR3nt: TGCAGTGCTGAACAGGGGGATACGCAGTATTTT
d_gene: TRBD1
abundance: -
v_gene: TRBV20-1
j_gene: TRBJ2-3

CDR3aa: CASRKGGSGNTEAFF
CDR3nt: TGCGCCAGCAGAAAGGGAGGCAGTGGGAACACTGAAGCTTTCTTT
d_gene: -
abundance: -
v_gene: TRBV10-1
j_gene: TRBJ1-1

CDR3aa: CARDRAGEKLFF
CDR3nt: TGTGCTAGAGACAGGGCAGGCGAAAAACTGTTTTTT
d_gene: TRBD1
abundance: -
v_gene: TRBV12-5
j_gene: TRBJ1-4

CDR3aa: CASRLTGQGGQQFF
CDR3nt: TGTGCCAGCAGGCTGACCGGGCAGGGGGGTCAGCAGTTCTTC
d_gene: -
abundance: -
v_gene: TRBV28
j_gene: TRBJ2-1

CDR3aa: CASSSSGTSDPSYNEQFF
CDR3nt: TGTGCCAGCAGCTCGTCCGGGACTAGCGACCCATCCTACAATGAGCAGTTCTTC
d_gene: TRBD2
abundance: -
v_gene: TRBV9
j_gene: TRBJ2-1

CDR3aa: CAWNSGQGRYGYTF
CDR3nt: TGTGCCTGGAATTCTGGACAGGGACGATATGGCTACACCTTC
d_gene: TRBD1
abundance: -
v_gene: TRBV30
j_gene: TRBJ1-2

CDR3aa: CASSPAGTTRMDTQYF
CDR3nt: TGTGCCAGCAGCCCCGCCGGGACTACCAGAATGGATACGCAGTATTTT
d_gene: TRBD2
abundance: once
v_gene: TRBV7-9
j_gene: TRBJ2-3

CDR3aa: CASSRRTGGYEQYF
CDR3nt: TGTGCCAGCAGCCGCCGGACAGGGGGCTACGAGCAGTACTTC
d_gene: TRBD1
abundance: -
v_gene: TRBV5-8
j_gene: TRBJ2-7

CDR3aa: CSVGPRGGNTIYF
CDR3nt: TGCAGCGTTGGACCCAGGGGTGGAAACACCATATATTTT
d_gene: -
abundance: -
v_gene: TRBV29-1
j_gene: TRBJ1-3